This T cell receptor beta chain was sequenced in a study of control samples from healthy donors and cancer patients. Sequenced by immunoSEQ multiplex PCR; TCRdb stores in-frame clones only, minus some. The data hold roughly 81,000 clones, with about 79% observed a single time. The CDR3 runs to 16 residues. The V and J ends lost 6 bases and 6 bases, in that order; junction bases with no gene match: 11. CDR1 SEHNR and CDR2 FQNEAQ come from the germline V gene (reference sequence). This sequence joins TRBV7-9 and TRBJ2-1; 10 bases are shared with TRBD1. The TCR sequence derives from a man aged 55-75 years with head and neck cancer. The sequencing sample was made of PBMCs. The CDR3 loop is CASRPRGTGASNEQFF. The CDR3 DNA reads TGTGCCAGCAGGCCCCGGGGGACAGGGGCATCCAATGAGCAGTTCTTC.